The rows below give T cell receptor beta chains drawn from one sample of a study of regulatory T cells in long-lasting Graves disease. One entry per CDR3 protein results from TCRdb running MiXCR on the multiplex PCR reads. Among around 480,000 distinct CDR3 sequences listed, 15% to 20% were seen once. This sample also belongs to another study, concerning T cells in Graves' hyperthyroidism and ophthalmopathy.

Material: peripheral blood mononuclear cells (PBMCs), obtained at new diagnosis, from a patient treated with antithyroid drugs. Receptors originate from a woman aged 35-65 years with Graves disease. Each CDR3 is given with its conserved first and last residue. Fields, in order: D gene, J gene, V gene, clone size, CDR3 DNA, CDR3 protein. The D gene is left open where the match is weak. Clone size is shown for a subset of rows, as once, few, many or a class of expanded clone.

>-|TRBJ1-1|TRBV6-1|many
TGTGCCAGCAGTACCCGCCCCACGGGGAACACTGAAGCTTTCTTT
CASSTRPTGNTEAFF
>-|TRBJ2-3|TRBV7-3|many
TGTGCCAGCAGGGGAAGCACAGATACGCAGTATTTT
CASRGSTDTQYF
>-|TRBJ2-7|TRBV5-8|-
TGTGCCAGCAGCTTTTTCGCCGAGCAGTACTTC
CASSFFAEQYF
>-|TRBJ1-1|TRBV6-1|many
TGTGCCAGCAGTGAAACAGGGTCGGGATTTGAAGCTTTCTTT
CASSETGSGFEAFF
>TRBD1|TRBJ1-2|TRBV12-3/TRBV12-4|many
TGTGCCAGCAGTACGCGACAGGGGGTTGGTGGCTACACCTTC
CASSTRQGVGGYTF
>-|TRBJ2-5|TRBV10-3|-
TGTGCCATCAGTGAGGCAGGGTCTAGAGAGACCCAGTACTTC
CAISEAGSRETQYF
>TRBD2|TRBJ2-2|TRBV7-3|few
TGTGCCAGCAGCTTAATTGGGACTAGCGGCACCGGGGAGCTGTTTTTT
CASSLIGTSGTGELFF
>TRBD1|TRBJ1-4|TRBV27|-
TGTGCCAGCCGTCCCGGGACAGGGGGGCCGACTAATGAAAAACTGTTTTTT
CASRPGTGGPTNEKLFF
>-|TRBJ2-1|TRBV7-2|few
TGTGCCAGCAGCTTAGGGGGGCCAGGGAAGAATGAGCAGTTCTTC
CASSLGGPGKNEQFF
>TRBD2|TRBJ2-1|TRBV7-9|-
TGTGCCAGCAGCTCGAGCGGGGGGGCTGTGGAAAATGAGCAGTTCTTC
CASSSSGGAVENEQFF
>-|TRBJ1-2|TRBV6-2/TRBV6-3|-
TGTGCCAGCAGTTACTCAGGGTCACAAGTTGGCTACACCTTC
CASSYSGSQVGYTF
>-|TRBJ2-3|TRBV20-1|-
TGCAGTGCCAACGAGGAACCAGATACGCAGTATTTT
CSANEEPDTQYF
>TRBD1|TRBJ2-7|TRBV7-3|-
TGTGCCAGCAGCACGCGGACAGGGCCATCCTACGAGCAGTACTTC
CASSTRTGPSYEQYF
>-|TRBJ2-4|TRBV11-2|many
TGTGCCAGCAGCTTAGATAGGCTAGCGAGATTTCAGTACTTC
CASSLDRLARFQYF
>-|TRBJ1-1|TRBV10-3|many
TGTGCCATCAGGAGTGTTTATACGAACACTGAAGCTTTCTTT
CAIRSVYTNTEAFF
>-|TRBJ2-5|TRBV5-6|few
TGTGCCAGCAGCTTTTATGGAAATTTGGCCCAGTACTTC
CASSFYGNLAQYF
>-|TRBJ2-7|TRBV6-1|-
TGTGCCAGCAGTCTACGTCAGGTATCAGCCTACGAGCAGTACTTC
CASSLRQVSAYEQYF
>TRBD1|TRBJ2-7|TRBV11-1|many
TGTGCCAGCAGCCCCCGGGACAGGGAGGGTCAGCAGTACTTC
CASSPRDREGQQYF
>TRBD1|TRBJ2-7|TRBV19|few
TGTGCCAGTAGTGTCCGGACAGGGGTCGACGAGCAGTACTTC
CASSVRTGVDEQYF
>-|TRBJ1-2|TRBV6-2/TRBV6-3|few
TGTGCCAGCAGTTACCCTCCGGGACACCCTAACTATGGCTACACCTTC
CASSYPPGHPNYGYTF
>TRBD1|TRBJ1-2|TRBV11-3|many
TGTGCCAGCAGCTTAGGGGGGACAGGACGTAACTATGGCTACACCTTC
CASSLGGTGRNYGYTF
>-|TRBJ2-5|TRBV28|few
TGTGCCAGCAGTTTGGTTAGCGAGGAGACCCAGTACTTC
CASSLVSEETQYF
>-|TRBJ1-6|TRBV19|-
TGTGCCAGTAGTGTTGAGACGAATTCACCCCTCCACTTT
CASSVETNSPLHF
>TRBD1|TRBJ1-1|TRBV7-9|many
TGTGCCAGCAGCTTTTCGGACAGGGTGGGCACTGAAGCTTTCTTT
CASSFSDRVGTEAFF
>TRBD2|TRBJ2-1|TRBV7-2|-
TGTGCCAGTCAAAGCGGGGGGTCCTACAATGAGCAGTTCTTC
CASQSGGSYNEQFF
>-|TRBJ1-2|TRBV7-9|few
TGTGCCAGCAGCGCGGGAAATGGCTACACCTTC
CASSAGNGYTF
>-|TRBJ1-2|TRBV3-1|many
TGTGCCAGCAGCCAAGATTTCTTTGGCTACACCTTC
CASSQDFFGYTF
>-|TRBJ1-3|TRBV4-1|-
TGCGCCAGCAGCCAAGAAGAGGCATTCTCTCGAAACACCATATATTTT
CASSQEEAFSRNTIYF
>TRBD1|TRBJ1-4|TRBV2|-
TGTGCCAGCAGTGGACAGGGGGCGCGGAATGAAAAACTGTTTTTT
CASSGQGARNEKLFF
>TRBD1|TRBJ2-3|TRBV2|many
TGTGCCAGCAGCCTAGGACAGGGAAGGGATACGCAGTATTTT
CASSLGQGRDTQYF
>TRBD1|TRBJ1-5|TRBV5-1|many
TGCGCCAGCAGCCCCACCGGACAGGGTGACCAGCCCCAGCATTTT
CASSPTGQGDQPQHF
>-|TRBJ2-7|TRBV6-2/TRBV6-3|many
TGTGCCAGCAGTTACTTGGGCGGCTCCTACGAGCAGTACTTC
CASSYLGGSYEQYF
>TRBD1|TRBJ1-1|TRBV25-1|few
TGTGCCAGCAGTGAAGGGACAGGGTCAAATGAAGCTTTCTTT
CASSEGTGSNEAFF
>-|TRBJ2-7|TRBV29-1|few
TGCAGCGTTGGTAGCTGGGGCGCATCGTATGAGCAGTACTTC
CSVGSWGASYEQYF
>-|TRBJ1-1|TRBV10-2|-
TGCGCCAGCATTGTAGGGGCGTCGAACACTGAAGCTTTCTTT
CASIVGASNTEAFF
>-|TRBJ2-6|TRBV20-1|few
TGCAGTGCGCTCCAGGGGAGCTCTGGGGCCAACGTCCTGACTTTC
CSALQGSSGANVLTF
>TRBD2|TRBJ2-3|TRBV5-4|many
TGTGCCAGCAGCTCCGGGACTAGCGTCACAGATACGCAGTATTTT
CASSSGTSVTDTQYF
>-|TRBJ2-2|TRBV20-1|many
TGCAGTGCGGTAGCGGAGAACACCGGGGAGCTGTTTTTT
CSAVAENTGELFF
>-|TRBJ1-1|TRBV2|many
TGTGCCAGCAGTGTTAGGGAATTGGCGCCTGAAGCTTTCTTT
CASSVRELAPEAFF
>TRBD1|TRBJ1-4|TRBV20-1|many
TGCAGTGCAAGTGGACAGGGAAATAATGAAAAACTGTTTTTT
CSASGQGNNEKLFF
>-|TRBJ1-6|TRBV18|few
TGTGCCAGCTCAGTAGGGGCAAATTCACCCCTCCACTTT
CASSVGANSPLHF
>-|TRBJ2-2|TRBV29-1|-
TGCAGCGTTGGTTCCGGGGGGAACACCGGGGAGCTGTTTTTT
CSVGSGGNTGELFF
>-|TRBJ2-7|TRBV10-3|-
TGTGCCATCAGTGGACAAGCCTACAAGCAGTACTTC
CAISGQAYKQYF
>-|TRBJ1-1|TRBV12-5|many
TGTGCTAGTGGTTTGGTAACGGAGACCACTGAAGCTTTCTTT
CASGLVTETTEAFF
>TRBD1|TRBJ2-1|TRBV20-1|-
TGCAGTGCTAGAGATACAAGGGGGCCCCTAATATACAATGAGCAGTTCTTC
CSARDTRGPLIYNEQFF
>-|TRBJ2-3|TRBV5-4|-
TGTGCCAGCAGCATGAAGGGTAGCACAGATACGCAGTATTTT
CASSMKGSTDTQYF
>-|TRBJ2-7|TRBV7-9|many
TGTGCCAGCAGCTTACAGGCCTACGAGCAGTACTTC
CASSLQAYEQYF
>-|TRBJ2-1|TRBV7-2|few
TGTGCCAGCAGCTTGGCCGTGACTGGAAATGAGCAGTTCTTC
CASSLAVTGNEQFF
>-|TRBJ1-5|TRBV7-9|-
TGCGCCAGCAGCCCCGATCGGACAGCCTTTAGCAATCAGCCCCAGCATTTT
CASSPDRTAFSNQPQHF